A selection of T cell receptor beta chains follows, all from one sample in a study of shared clonotypes between healthy human individuals. Method: immunoSEQ multiplex PCR; TCRdb's copy keeps in-frame clones and lacks some. The sample lists millions of clones; about 95% were seen once. Sequencing was done on a sample of naive CD8+ T cells sorted from blood. These receptor sequences come from a man younger than 35 in good health. Both conserved end residues are part of each CDR3. D genes are given only for firm matches. For some rows the clone size is stated as once, few or many, or as a class when expanded; others skip it.

v_gene	abundance	d_gene	j_gene	CDR3aa	CDR3nt
TRBV29-1	NA	TRBD1	TRBJ1-1	CSDTRNGDRKAFF	TGCAGCGACACAAGGAACGGGGACAGGAAAGCTTTCTTT
TRBV6-5	NA	TRBD2	TRBJ2-1	CASSYLGTSGNDEQFF	TGTGCCAGCAGTTACTTGGGGACTAGCGGGAACGATGAGCAGTTCTTC
TRBV30	NA	NA	TRBJ2-3	CAWSAARGEADTQYF	TGTGCCTGGAGTGCGGCTAGGGGGGAAGCAGATACGCAGTATTTT
TRBV5-5	NA	NA	TRBJ2-7	CASSFEEKFEQYF	TGTGCCAGCAGCTTTGAGGAGAAGTTCGAGCAGTACTTC
TRBV27	once	NA	TRBJ1-6	CASSTENSPLHF	TGTGCCAGCTCGACGGAAAATTCACCCCTCCACTTT
TRBV9	few	TRBD2	TRBJ2-2	CASSDVAGPNTGELFF	TGTGCCAGCAGCGATGTAGCGGGACCGAACACCGGGGAGCTGTTTTTT
TRBV4-3	NA	NA	TRBJ2-1	CASSQSGSYNEQFF	TGCGCCAGCAGCCAATCCGGGAGTTACAATGAGCAGTTCTTC
TRBV6-6	NA	NA	TRBJ2-7	CASSYSSPGYEQYF	TGTGCCAGCAGTTACTCGAGCCCGGGGTACGAGCAGTACTTC
TRBV27	NA	NA	TRBJ1-6	CASTLRSRDNSPLHF	TGTGCCAGCACTTTACGTAGCCGGGATAATTCACCCCTCCACTTT
TRBV7-9	once	TRBD2	TRBJ2-1	CASTLSSTASGRDNEQFF	TGTGCCAGCACCCTCTCATCGACGGCTAGCGGGAGGGACAATGAGCAGTTCTTC
TRBV9	NA	NA	TRBJ2-1	CASSILDFAYNEQFF	TGTGCCAGCAGCATCCTAGATTTCGCCTACAATGAGCAGTTCTTC
TRBV7-9	NA	NA	TRBJ2-1	CASSLLQRIQFF	TGTGCCAGCAGCTTATTACAGAGGATTCAGTTCTTC
TRBV11-2	NA	TRBD2	TRBJ2-7	CASSPGLADSYAQYF	TGTGCCAGCAGCCCGGGACTAGCGGACTCCTACGCGCAGTACTTC
TRBV5-5	NA	NA	TRBJ2-7	CASSWDNSYEQYF	TGTGCCAGCAGCTGGGACAACTCCTACGAGCAGTACTTC
TRBV7-6	once	TRBD1	TRBJ1-4	CASSLSGAQGWEKLFF	TGTGCCAGCAGCTTAAGCGGGGCACAGGGGTGGGAAAAACTGTTTTTT
TRBV7-9	NA	TRBD1	TRBJ1-1	CASSHMGQPPWTEAFF	TGTGCCAGCAGCCACATGGGACAGCCGCCATGGACTGAAGCTTTCTTT
TRBV7-9	NA	NA	TRBJ2-7	CASGSKRDRGMGYEQYF	TGTGCCAGCGGATCGAAACGGGACCGTGGGATGGGCTACGAGCAGTACTTC
TRBV6-4	NA	NA	TRBJ2-3	CASRALGGPTDTQYF	TGTGCCAGCAGAGCCTTGGGGGGGCCCACAGATACGCAGTATTTT
TRBV10-3	NA	NA	TRBJ2-7	CATSGETYEQYF	TGTGCCACCTCAGGGGAAACCTACGAGCAGTACTTC
TRBV4-1	NA	NA	TRBJ2-3	CASSQVSSTDTQYF	TGCGCCAGCAGCCAAGTAAGCAGCACAGATACGCAGTATTTT
TRBV5-6	NA	NA	TRBJ2-7	CASSLDQAYEQYF	TGTGCCAGCAGCTTGGACCAGGCCTACGAGCAGTACTTC
TRBV6-5	NA	NA	TRBJ2-3	CASSYVGIGTDTQYF	TGTGCCAGCAGTTACGTTGGGATAGGCACAGATACGCAGTATTTT